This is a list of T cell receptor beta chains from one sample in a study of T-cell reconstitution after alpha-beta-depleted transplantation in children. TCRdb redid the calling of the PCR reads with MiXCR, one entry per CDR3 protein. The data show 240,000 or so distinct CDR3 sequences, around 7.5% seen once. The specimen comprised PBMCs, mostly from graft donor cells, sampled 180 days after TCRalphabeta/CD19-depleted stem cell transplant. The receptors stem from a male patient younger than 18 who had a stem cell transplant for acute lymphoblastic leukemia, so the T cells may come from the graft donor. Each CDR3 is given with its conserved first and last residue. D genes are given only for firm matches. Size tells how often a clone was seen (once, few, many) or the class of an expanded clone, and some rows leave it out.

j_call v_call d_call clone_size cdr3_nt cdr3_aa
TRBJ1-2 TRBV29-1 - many TGCAGCTTGGGGGACGCCCGGAACTATGGCTACACCTTC CSLGDARNYGYTF
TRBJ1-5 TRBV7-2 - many TGTGCCAGCAGCTTATCCGGCCTAAATCAGCCCCAGCATTTT CASSLSGLNQPQHF
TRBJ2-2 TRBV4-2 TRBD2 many TGTGCCAGCAGCCAAGTGGGACTAGCGTACGGCGGGGAGCTGTTTTTT CASSQVGLAYGGELFF
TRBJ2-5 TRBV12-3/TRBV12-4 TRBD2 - TGTGCCAGCACTACCGGGGGGGCGGAGACCCAGTACTTC CASTTGGAETQYF
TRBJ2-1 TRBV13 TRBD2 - TGTGCCTGCAGGTTAGGGGCGGTATCGCGGGGGTTGGGGGAGCAGTTCTTC CACRLGAVSRGLGEQFF
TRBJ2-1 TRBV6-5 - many TGTGCCAGCAGTTACGGGGGTCGGATCAATGAGCAGTTCTTC CASSYGGRINEQFF
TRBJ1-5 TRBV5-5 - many TGTGCCAGCAGCTTGAGGGAATATAGCAATCAGCCCCAGCATTTT CASSLREYSNQPQHF
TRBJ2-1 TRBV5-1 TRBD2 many TGCGCCAGCAGGACTAGCGGGGGGGTCCTCGAGCAGTTCTTC CASRTSGGVLEQFF
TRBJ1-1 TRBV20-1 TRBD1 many TGCAGTGCTAGGACCGGGACAGCCACTGAAGCTTTCTTT CSARTGTATEAFF
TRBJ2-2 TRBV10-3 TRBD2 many TGTGCCACCAGGGGTAGCGGGGGGAACACCGGGGAGCTGTTTTTT CATRGSGGNTGELFF
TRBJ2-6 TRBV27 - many TGTGCCAGCAGTTCAACTGGGACTTTATCTGGGGCCAACGTCCTGACTTTC CASSSTGTLSGANVLTF
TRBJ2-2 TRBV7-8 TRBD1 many TGTGCCAGCAGCCCTGGACAGGTACCCGGGGAGCTGTTTTTT CASSPGQVPGELFF
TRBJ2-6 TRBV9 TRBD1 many TGTGCCAGCAGCGTTCCGGGACAGGGGGCGCGTGGGGCCAACGTCCTGACTTTC CASSVPGQGARGANVLTF
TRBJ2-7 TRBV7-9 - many TGTGCCAGCAGCTTAACAGGGGAGCAGTACTTC CASSLTGEQYF
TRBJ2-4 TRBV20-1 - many TGCAGTGCTAGCTGGGACGCTGAAAACATTCAGTACTTC CSASWDAENIQYF
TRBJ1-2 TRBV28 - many TGTGCCAGCGGGTGGCCTAACTATGGCTACACCTTC CASGWPNYGYTF
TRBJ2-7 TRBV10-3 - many TGTGCCATCAGTACTCATGATACCTACGAGCAGTACTTC CAISTHDTYEQYF
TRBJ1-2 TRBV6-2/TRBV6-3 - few TGTGCCAGCAGTATCCAGGGCCCGCGGGGCTACACCTTC CASSIQGPRGYTF
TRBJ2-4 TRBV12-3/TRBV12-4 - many TGTGCCAGCAGTTCCCCAACACTAGCCAAAAACATTCAGTACTTC CASSSPTLAKNIQYF
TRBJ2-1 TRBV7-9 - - TGTGCCAGCAGCTTAGGAAAAAGCTCCTACAATGAGCAGTTCTTC CASSLGKSSYNEQFF
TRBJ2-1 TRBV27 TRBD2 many TGTGCCAGCCGGGACAGATCCGTAGCGGGAGCCGTCTACAATGAGCAGTTCTTC CASRDRSVAGAVYNEQFF
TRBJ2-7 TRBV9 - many TGTGCCAGCAGCGTAGGGGCAGGGTGGTACGAGCAGTACTTC CASSVGAGWYEQYF
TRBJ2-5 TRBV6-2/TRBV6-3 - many TGTGCCAGCAGTTACTTGGAGACCCAGTACTTC CASSYLETQYF
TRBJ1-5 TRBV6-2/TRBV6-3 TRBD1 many TGTGCCAGCAGTTACGGAGGGGGCGCGGGACAGCCCCAGCATTTT CASSYGGGAGQPQHF
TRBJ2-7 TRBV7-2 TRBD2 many TGTGCCAGCAGCTTAACGGTAGGACTAGCGGGGGGTTCCTACGAGCAGTACTTC CASSLTVGLAGGSYEQYF